This T cell receptor beta chain was recorded in a study of blood T cell repertoires in COVID-19. Produced via immunoSEQ multiplex PCR; TCRdb's table is partial and in-frame only. The sample lists 75,000 to 95,000 clones; approximately 91% were seen once. The ends lost 10 bases at V and 1 base at J; junction bases unmatched: 4. Germline CDR1 MDHEN, CDR2 SYDVKM. The CDR3 contains 13 residues. The sequence was obtained from a man in his sixties with acute or convalescent COVID-19. Sequencing input: peripheral blood. The chain links TRBV28 to TRBJ2-4, with TRBD1 matching 7 bases. The CDR3 DNA is TGTGCCACCGGGACAGAGGCCAAAAACATTCAGTACTTC. Protein product: CATGTEAKNIQYF.